This T cell receptor (beta chain) came from a study of T cell responses to AZD1222 COVID-19 vaccine. Overall study results and limits: Clonal diversity was possibly underestimated, and the donors were mostly white British, with more females.

Repertoires were generated with immunoSEQ multiplex PCR, while TCRdb's copy carries only in-frame clones and drops some. The table includes some 69,000 clones, about 85% detected once. Comments on this clone: As yet, its antigen is unknown.

Trimming left V 0 bases short and J 8 bases short, with 13 bases between. Germline V gene data show CDR1 as KGHDR and CDR2 as SFDVKD. The CDR3 is made up of 15 amino acids. This sequence joins TRBV24-1 and TRBJ2-1; unclear D gene. The TCR was taken from an adult in good health. The specimen was peripheral blood, collected on day 0 of AZD1222 vaccination. The CDR3 nucleotides read TGTGCCACCAGTGATTTGGGAGCCGGACGGGATGAGCAGTTCTTC. Its translation: CATSDLGAGRDEQFF.